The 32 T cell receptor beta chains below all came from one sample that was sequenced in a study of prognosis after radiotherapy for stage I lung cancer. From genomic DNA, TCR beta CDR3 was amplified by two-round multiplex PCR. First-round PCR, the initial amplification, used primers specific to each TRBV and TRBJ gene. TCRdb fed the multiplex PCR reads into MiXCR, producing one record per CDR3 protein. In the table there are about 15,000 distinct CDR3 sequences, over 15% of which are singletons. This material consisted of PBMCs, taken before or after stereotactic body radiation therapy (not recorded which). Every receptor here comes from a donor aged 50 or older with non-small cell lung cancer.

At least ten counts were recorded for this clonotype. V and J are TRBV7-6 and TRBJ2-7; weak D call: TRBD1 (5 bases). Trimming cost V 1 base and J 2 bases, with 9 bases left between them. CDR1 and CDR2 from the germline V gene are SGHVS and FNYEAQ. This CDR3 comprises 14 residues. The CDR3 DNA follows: TGTGCCAGCAGCTTAGGGGGCGATGCCTACGAGCAGTACTTC. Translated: CASSLGGDAYEQYF.

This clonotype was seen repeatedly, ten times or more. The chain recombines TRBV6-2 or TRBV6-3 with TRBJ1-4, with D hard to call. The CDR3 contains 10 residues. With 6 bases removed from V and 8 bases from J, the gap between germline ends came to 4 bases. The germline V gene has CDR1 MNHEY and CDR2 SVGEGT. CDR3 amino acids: CASSREKLFF. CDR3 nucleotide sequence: TGTGCCAGCAGCCGGGAAAAACTGTTTTTT.

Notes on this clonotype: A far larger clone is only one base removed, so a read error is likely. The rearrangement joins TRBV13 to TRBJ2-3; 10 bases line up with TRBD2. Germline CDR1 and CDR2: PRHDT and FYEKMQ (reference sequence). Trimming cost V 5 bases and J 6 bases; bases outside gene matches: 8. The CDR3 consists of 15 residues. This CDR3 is CASSRSRTSGDTQYF. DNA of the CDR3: TGTGCCAGCAGCCGATCTCGGACTAGCGGTGATACGCAGTATTTT.

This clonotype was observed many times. CDR3 sequence (DNA): TGTGCCAGCAAGAAGGGACTGCCCGCGGAGACCGGGGAGCTGTTTTTT. Translated, it gives CASKKGLPAETGELFF. This chain uses TRBV6-2 or TRBV6-3 with TRBJ2-2; D may be TRBD2 (6 bases). Between the trimmed V and J ends, which lost 7 bases and 5 bases, there was a span of 20 bases. The germline V gene encodes CDR1 MNHEY and CDR2 SVGEGT. The CDR3 totals 16 residues.

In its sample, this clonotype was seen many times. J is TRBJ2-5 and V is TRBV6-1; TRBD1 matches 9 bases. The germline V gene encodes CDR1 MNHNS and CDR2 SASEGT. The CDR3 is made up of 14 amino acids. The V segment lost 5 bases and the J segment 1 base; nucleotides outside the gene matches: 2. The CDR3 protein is CASSLGQGQETQYF. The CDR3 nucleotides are TGTGCCAGCAGTCTGGGACAGGGCCAAGAGACCCAGTACTTC.

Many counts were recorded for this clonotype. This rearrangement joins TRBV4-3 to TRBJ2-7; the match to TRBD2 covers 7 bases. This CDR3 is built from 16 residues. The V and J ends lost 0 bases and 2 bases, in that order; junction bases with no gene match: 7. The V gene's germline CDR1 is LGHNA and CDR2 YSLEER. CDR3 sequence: CASSQDLLAEAYEQYF. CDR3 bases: TGCGCCAGCAGCCAAGATCTCCTAGCGGAGGCCTACGAGCAGTACTTC.

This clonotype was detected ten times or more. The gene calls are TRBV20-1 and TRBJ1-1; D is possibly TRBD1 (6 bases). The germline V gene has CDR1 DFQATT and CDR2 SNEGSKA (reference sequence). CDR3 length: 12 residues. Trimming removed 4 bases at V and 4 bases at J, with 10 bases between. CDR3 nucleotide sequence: TGCAGTGCTAACAGGGATACCACTGAAGCTTTCTTT. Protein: CSANRDTTEAFF.

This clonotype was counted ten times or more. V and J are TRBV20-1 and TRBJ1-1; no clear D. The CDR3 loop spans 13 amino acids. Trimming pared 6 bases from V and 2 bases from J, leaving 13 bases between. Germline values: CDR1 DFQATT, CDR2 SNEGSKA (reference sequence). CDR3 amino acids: CSAIWSENTEAFF. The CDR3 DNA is TGCAGTGCCATTTGGTCGGAAAACACTGAAGCTTTCTTT.

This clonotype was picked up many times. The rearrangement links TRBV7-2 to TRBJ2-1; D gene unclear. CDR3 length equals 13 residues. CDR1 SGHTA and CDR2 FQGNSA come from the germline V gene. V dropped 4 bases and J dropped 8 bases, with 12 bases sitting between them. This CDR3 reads CASSSSAWYEQFF. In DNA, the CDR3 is TGTGCCAGCAGCTCCTCGGCGTGGTATGAGCAGTTCTTC. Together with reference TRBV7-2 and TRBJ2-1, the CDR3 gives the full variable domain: GAGVSQSPSNKVTEKGKDVELRCDPISGHTALYWYRQSLGQGLEFLIYFQGNSAPDKSGLPSDRFSAERTGGSVSTLTIQRTQQEDSAVYLCASSSSAWYEQFFGPGTRLTVL.

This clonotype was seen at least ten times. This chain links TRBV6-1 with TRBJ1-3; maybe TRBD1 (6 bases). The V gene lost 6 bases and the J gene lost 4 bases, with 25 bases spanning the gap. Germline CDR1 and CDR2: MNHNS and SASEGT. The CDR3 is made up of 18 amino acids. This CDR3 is CASSRGEGTGLSGNTIYF. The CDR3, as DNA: TGTGCCAGCAGCCGGGGTGAAGGAACAGGGTTGTCCGGAAACACCATATATTTT.

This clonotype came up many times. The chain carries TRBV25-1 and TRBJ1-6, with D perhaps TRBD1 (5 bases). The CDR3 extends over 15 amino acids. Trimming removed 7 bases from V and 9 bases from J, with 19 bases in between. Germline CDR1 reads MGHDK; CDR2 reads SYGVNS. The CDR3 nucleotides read TGTGCCAGCAACGGCCTCGGGTCAGGGCCTTCACCCCTCCACTTT. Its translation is CASNGLGSGPSPLHF.

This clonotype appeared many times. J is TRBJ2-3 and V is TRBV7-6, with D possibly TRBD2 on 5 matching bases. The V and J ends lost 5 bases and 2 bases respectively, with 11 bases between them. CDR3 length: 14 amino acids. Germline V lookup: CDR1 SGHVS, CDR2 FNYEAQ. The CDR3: CASSPTGFTDTQYF. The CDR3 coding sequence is TGTGCCAGCAGCCCTACGGGGTTCACAGATACGCAGTATTTT.

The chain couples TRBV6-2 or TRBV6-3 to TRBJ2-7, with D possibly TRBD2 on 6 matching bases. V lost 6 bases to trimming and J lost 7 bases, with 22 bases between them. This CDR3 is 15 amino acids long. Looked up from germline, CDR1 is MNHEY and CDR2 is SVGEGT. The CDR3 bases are TGTGCCAGCAGACCGTTAGGAGGGGAACTTTGGGAGCAGTACTTC. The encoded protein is CASRPLGGELWEQYF.

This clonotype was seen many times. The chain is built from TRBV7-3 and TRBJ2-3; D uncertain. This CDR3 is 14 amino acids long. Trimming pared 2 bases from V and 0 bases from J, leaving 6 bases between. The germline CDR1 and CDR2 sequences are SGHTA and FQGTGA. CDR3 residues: CASSLPGSTDTQYF. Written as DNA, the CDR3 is TGTGCCAGCAGCTTACCGGGTAGCACAGATACGCAGTATTTT.

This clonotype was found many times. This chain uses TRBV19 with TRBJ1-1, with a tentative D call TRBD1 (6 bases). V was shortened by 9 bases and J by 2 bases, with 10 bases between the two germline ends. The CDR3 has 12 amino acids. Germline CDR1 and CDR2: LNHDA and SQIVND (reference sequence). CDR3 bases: TGTGCCAGCAGGGGACCCAACACTGAAGCTTTCTTT. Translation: CASRGPNTEAFF.

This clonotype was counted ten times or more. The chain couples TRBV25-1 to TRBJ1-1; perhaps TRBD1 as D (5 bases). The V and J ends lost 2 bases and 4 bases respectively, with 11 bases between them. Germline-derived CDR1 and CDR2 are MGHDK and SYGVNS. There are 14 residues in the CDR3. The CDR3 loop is CASSEQGRSTEAFF. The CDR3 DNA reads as TGTGCCAGCAGTGAACAGGGCCGCAGCACTGAAGCTTTCTTT.

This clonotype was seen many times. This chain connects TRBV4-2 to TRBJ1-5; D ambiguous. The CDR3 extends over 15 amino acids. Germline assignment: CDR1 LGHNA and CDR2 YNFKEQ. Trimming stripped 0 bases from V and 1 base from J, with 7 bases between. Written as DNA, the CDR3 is TGTGCCAGCAGCCAAGATCGTGGGAGCAATCAGCCCCAGCATTTT. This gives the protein CASSQDRGSNQPQHF.

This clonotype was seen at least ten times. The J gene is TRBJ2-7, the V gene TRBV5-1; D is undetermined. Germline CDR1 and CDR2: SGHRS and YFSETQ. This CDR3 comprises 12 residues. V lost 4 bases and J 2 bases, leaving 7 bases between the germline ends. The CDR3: CASSKTTYEQYF. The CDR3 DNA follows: TGCGCCAGCAGCAAAACTACCTACGAGCAGTACTTC.

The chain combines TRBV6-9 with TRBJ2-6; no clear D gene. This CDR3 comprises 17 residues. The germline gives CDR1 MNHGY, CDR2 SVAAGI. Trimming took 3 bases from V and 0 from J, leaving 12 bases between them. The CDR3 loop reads CASSYTLQSSGANVLTF. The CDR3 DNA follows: TGTGCCAGCAGTTACACCCTACAAAGCTCTGGGGCCAACGTCCTGACTTTC.

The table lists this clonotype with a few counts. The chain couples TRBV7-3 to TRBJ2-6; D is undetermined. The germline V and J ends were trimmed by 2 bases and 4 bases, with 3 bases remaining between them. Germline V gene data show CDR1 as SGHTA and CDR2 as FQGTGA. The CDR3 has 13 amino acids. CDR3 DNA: TGTGCCAGCAGCTTAGGGGGGGCCAACGTCCTGACTTTC. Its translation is CASSLGGANVLTF.

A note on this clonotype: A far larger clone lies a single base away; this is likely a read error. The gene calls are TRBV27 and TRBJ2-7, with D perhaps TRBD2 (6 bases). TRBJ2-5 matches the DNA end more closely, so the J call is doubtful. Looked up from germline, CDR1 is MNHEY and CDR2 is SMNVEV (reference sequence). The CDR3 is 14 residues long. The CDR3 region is CANQFNWEAETQYF. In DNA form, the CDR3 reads TGTGCCAACCAATTCAACTGGGAGGCGGAGACCCAGTACTTC.

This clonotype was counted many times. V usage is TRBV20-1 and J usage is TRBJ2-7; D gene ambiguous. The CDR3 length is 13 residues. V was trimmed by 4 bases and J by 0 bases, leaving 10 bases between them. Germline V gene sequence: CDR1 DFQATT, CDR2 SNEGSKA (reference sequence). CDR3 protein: CSAIYPRSYEQYF. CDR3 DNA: TGCAGTGCTATTTATCCACGCTCCTACGAGCAGTACTTC.

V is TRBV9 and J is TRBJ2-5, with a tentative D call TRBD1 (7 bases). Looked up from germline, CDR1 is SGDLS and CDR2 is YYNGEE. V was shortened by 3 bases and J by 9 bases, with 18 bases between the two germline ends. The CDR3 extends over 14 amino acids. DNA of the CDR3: TGTGCCAGCAGCGAGAGGGGGCGCTGGGAGGCCCAGTACTTC. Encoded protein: CASSERGRWEAQYF. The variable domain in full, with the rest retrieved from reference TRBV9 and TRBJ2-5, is DSGVTQTPKHLITATGQRVTLRCSPRSGDLSVYWYQQSLDQGLQFLIQYYNGEERAKGNILERFSAQQFPDLHSELNLSSLELGDSALYFCASSERGRWEAQYFGPGTRLLVL.

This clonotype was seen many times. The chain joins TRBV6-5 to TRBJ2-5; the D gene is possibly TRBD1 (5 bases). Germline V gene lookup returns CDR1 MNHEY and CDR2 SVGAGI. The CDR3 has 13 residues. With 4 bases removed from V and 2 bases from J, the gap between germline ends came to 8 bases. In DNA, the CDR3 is TGTGCCAGCAGTTGGCAGGGACAAGAGACCCAGTACTTC. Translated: CASSWQGQETQYF.

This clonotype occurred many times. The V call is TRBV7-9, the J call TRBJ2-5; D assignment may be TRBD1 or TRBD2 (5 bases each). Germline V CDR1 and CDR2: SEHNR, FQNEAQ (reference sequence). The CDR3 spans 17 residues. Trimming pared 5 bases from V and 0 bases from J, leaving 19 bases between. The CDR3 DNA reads TGTGCCAGCAGCCTTACGTCCCGGGACGGGTACCAAGAGACCCAGTACTTC. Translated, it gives CASSLTSRDGYQETQYF.

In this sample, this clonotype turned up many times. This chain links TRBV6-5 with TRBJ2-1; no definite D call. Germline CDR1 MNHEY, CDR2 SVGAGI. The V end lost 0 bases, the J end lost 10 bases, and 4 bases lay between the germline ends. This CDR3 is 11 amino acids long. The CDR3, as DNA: TGTGCCAGCAGTTACTCATGGGAGCAGTTCTTC. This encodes CASSYSWEQFF.

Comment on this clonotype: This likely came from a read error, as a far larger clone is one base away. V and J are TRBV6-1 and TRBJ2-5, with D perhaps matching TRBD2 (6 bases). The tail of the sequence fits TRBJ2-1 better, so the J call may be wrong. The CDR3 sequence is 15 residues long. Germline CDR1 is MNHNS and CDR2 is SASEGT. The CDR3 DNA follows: TGTGCCAGCAGTACGCCGGCGGAGGGCTCAAATGAGCAGTTCTTC. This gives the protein CASSTPAEGSNEQFF.

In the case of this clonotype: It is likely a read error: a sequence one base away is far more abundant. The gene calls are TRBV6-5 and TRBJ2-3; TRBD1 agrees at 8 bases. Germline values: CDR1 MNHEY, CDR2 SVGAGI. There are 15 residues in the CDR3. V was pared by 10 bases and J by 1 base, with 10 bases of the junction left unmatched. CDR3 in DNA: TGTGCCACCAACGATGGACAGGGACGCACAGATACGCAGTATTTT. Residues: CATNDGQGRTDTQYF.

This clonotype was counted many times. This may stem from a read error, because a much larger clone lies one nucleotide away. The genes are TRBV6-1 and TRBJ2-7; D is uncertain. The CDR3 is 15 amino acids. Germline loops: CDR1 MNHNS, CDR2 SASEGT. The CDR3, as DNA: TGTGCCAGCATACAATACTCACGGAGCTCCTGCGAGCAGTACTTC. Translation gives CASIQYSRSSCEQYF.

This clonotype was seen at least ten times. CDR3 in DNA: TGTGCCAGCAGCTTAGGTGGCGGGATAACTGAAGCTTTCTTT. Its translation is CASSLGGGITEAFF. This sequence joins TRBV7-2 and TRBJ1-1, with D hard to call. Germline lookup yields CDR1 SGHTA and CDR2 FQGNSA. There are 14 residues in the CDR3. Trimming removed 1 base from V and 5 bases from J, with 11 bases in between.

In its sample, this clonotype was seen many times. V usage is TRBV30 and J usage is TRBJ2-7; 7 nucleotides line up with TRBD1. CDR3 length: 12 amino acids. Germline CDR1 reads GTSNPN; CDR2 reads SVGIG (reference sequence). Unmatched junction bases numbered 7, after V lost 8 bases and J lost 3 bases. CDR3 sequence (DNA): TGTGCCGGTGACAGGGATTACTACGAGCAGTACTTC. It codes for CAGDRDYYEQYF.

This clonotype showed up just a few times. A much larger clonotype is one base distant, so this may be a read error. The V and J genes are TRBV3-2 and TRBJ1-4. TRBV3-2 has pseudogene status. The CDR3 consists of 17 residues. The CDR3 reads CAGSQGPGGGGSEKLFF. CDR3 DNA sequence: TGTGCCGGCAGCCAAGGACCCGGCGGGGGGGGGAGTGAAAAACTGTTTTTT.